This TCR beta chain was identified in a study of T cell responses to AZD1222 COVID-19 vaccine. Findings of the study overall: At 160-218 and 743-854, vaccine-associated CD4 TCRs were dominant, and they spanned spike. There were mostly white British donors and more females than males, and clonal diversity was possibly underestimated. Baseline seropositives among AZD1222 recipients totaled only 5 to 7.

V lost 4 bases to trimming and J lost 2 bases; unmatched junction nucleotides: 8. Germline CDR1 reads MDHEN; CDR2 reads SYDVKM. This CDR3 has 16 residues. A note on this clone: Its antigen is unknown.

Here immunoSEQ multiplex PCR was the method, and the copy in TCRdb shows in-frame clones only, minus some. This sample carries about 200,000 clones, roughly 91% of them seen once, and the ten largest clones take about 1%. The source of this sequence is an adult in good health. The sample in question was peripheral blood, obtained on day 0 of MenACWY control vaccination. The chain employs TRBV28 and TRBJ1-5; 7 bases are a match to TRBD1. Here the CDR3 DNA reads TGTGCCAGCAGTTCCCACAGGGGACGAGGCAATCAGCCCCAGCATTTT. It codes for CASSSHRGRGNQPQHF.